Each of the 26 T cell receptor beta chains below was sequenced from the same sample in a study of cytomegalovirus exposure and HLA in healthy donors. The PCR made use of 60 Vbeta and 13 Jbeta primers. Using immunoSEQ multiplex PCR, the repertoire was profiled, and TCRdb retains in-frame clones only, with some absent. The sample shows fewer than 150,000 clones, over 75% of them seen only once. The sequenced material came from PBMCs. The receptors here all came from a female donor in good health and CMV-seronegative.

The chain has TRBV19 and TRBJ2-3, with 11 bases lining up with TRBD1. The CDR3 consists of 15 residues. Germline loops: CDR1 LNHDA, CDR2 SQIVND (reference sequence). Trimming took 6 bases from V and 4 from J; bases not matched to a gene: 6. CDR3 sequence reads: CASSRTGGQADTQYF. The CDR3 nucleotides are TGTGCCAGTAGCCGGACAGGGGGCCAAGCAGATACGCAGTATTTT.

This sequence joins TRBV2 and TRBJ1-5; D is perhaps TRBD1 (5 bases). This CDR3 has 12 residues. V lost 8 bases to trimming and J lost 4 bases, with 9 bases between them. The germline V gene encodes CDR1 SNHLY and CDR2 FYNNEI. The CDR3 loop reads CASRGDNQPQHF. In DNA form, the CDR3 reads TGTGCCAGCCGGGGGGATAATCAGCCCCAGCATTTT.

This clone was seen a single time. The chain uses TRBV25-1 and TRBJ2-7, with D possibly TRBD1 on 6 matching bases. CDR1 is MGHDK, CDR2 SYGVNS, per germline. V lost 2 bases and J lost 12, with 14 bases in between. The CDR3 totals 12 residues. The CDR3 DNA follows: TGTGCCAGCAGTGAAGAGTGGGGGCCCTCGTACTTC. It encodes CASSEEWGPSYF.

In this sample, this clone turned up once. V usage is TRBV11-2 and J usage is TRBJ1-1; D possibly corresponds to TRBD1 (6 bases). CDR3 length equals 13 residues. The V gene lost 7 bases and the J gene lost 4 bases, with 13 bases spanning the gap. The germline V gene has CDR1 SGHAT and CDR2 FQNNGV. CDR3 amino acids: CASTRGGPTEAFF. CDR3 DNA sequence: TGTGCCAGCACTAGGGGGGGGCCCACTGAAGCTTTCTTT.

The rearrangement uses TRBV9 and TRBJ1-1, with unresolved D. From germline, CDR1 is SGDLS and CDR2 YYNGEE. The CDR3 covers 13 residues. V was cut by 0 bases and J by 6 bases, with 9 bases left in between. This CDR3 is CASSVGGWPEAFF. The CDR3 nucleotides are TGTGCCAGCAGCGTAGGAGGGTGGCCTGAAGCTTTCTTT.

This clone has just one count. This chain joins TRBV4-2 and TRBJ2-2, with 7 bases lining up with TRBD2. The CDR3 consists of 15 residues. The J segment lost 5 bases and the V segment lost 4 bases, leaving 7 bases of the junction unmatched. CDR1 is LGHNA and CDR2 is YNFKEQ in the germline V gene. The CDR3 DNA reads TGTGCCAGCAGCCGAGTGCGGGAGAGGACCGGGGAGCTGTTTTTT. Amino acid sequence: CASSRVRERTGELFF.

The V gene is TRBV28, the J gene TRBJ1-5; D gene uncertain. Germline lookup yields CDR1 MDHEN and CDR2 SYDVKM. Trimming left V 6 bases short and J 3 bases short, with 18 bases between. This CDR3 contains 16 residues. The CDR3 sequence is CASSPTRGQDNQPQHF. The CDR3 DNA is TGTGCCAGCAGCCCTACCCGAGGGCAAGACAATCAGCCCCAGCATTTT.

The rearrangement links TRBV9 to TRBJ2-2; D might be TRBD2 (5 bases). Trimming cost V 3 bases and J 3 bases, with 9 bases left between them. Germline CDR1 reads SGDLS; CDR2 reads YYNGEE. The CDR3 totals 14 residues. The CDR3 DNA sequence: TGTGCCAGCAGCGCCACTAGTTACACCGGGGAGCTGTTTTTT. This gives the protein CASSATSYTGELFF. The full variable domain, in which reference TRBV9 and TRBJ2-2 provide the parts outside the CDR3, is DSGVTQTPKHLITATGQRVTLRCSPRSGDLSVYWYQQSLDQGLQFLIQYYNGEERAKGNILERFSAQQFPDLHSELNLSSLELGDSALYFCASSATSYTGELFFGEGSRLTVL.

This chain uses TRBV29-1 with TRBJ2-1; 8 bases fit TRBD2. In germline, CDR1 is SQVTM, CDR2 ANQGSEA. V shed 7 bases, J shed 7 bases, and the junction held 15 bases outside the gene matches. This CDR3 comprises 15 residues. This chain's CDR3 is CSDLPTTGGANEQFF. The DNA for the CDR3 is TGCAGCGACCTCCCCACAACGGGAGGGGCGAATGAGCAGTTCTTC.

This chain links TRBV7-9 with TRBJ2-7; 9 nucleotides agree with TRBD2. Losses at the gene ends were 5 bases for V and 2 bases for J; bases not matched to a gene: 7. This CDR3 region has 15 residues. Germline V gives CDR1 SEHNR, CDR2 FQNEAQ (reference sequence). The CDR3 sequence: CASSPRLAEPYEQYF. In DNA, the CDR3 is TGTGCCAGCAGCCCTAGACTAGCGGAGCCCTACGAGCAGTACTTC.

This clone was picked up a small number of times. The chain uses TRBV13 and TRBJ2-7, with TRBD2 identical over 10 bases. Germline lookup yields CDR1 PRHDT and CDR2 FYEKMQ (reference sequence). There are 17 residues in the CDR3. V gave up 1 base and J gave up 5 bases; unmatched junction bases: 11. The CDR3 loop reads CASSLEGFSGRRDEQYF. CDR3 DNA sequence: TGTGCCAGCAGCTTAGAGGGTTTTAGCGGGAGGAGGGACGAGCAGTACTTC.

The CDR3 DNA is TGTGCTAGTGGTTTAGATCAGGTTTCTCCCGGGGAGCTGTTTTTT. Translated, it gives CASGLDQVSPGELFF. The J gene is TRBJ2-2, the V gene TRBV12-5; D gene ambiguous. The V gene's germline CDR1 is LGHNT and CDR2 FRNRAP. The CDR3 spans 15 residues. Trimming left V 3 bases short and J 6 bases short, with 14 bases between. The full variable domain, its missing parts supplied by reference TRBV12-5 and TRBJ2-2, is DARVTQTPRHKVTEMGQEVTMRCQPILGHNTVFWYRQTMMQGLELLAYFRNRAPLDDSGMPKDRFSAEMPDATLATLKIQPSEPRDSAVYFCASGLDQVSPGELFFGEGSRLTVL.

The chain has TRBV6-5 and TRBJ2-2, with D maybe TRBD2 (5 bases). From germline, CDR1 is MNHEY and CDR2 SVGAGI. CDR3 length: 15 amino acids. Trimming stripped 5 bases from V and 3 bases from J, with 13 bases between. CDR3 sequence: CASSISGAHTGELFF. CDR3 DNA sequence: TGTGCCAGCAGTATAAGCGGAGCACACACCGGGGAGCTGTTTTTT.

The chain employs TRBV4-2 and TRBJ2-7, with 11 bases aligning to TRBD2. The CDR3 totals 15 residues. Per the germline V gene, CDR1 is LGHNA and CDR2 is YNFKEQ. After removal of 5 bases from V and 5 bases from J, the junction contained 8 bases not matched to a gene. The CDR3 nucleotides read TGTGCCAGCAGCGTCGGGACTAGCGGTTCTAACGAGCAGTACTTC. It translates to CASSVGTSGSNEQYF.

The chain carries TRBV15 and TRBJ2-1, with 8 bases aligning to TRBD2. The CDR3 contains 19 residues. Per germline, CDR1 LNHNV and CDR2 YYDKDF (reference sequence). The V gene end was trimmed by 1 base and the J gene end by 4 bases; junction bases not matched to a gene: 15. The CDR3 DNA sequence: TGTGCCACCAGCAGAGTCCCTCTCAGCGGGAGAGCCGCTTACAATGAGCAGTTCTTC. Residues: CATSRVPLSGRAAYNEQFF.

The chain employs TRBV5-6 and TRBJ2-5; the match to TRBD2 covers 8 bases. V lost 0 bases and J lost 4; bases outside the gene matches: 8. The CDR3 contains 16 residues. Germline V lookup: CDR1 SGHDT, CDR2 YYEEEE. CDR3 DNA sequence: TGTGCCAGCAGCTTGGGGGCAGCGGGAGTGGGAGAGACCCAGTACTTC. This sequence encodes CASSLGAAGVGETQYF.

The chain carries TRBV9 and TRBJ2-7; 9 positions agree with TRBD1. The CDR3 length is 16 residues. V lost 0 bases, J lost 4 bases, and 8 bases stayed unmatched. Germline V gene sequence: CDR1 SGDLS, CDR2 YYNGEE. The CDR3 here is CASSVARTGDLYEQYF. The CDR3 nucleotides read TGTGCCAGCAGCGTAGCGAGGACAGGGGATCTTTACGAGCAGTACTTC. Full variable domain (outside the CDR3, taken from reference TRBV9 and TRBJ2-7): DSGVTQTPKHLITATGQRVTLRCSPRSGDLSVYWYQQSLDQGLQFLIQYYNGEERAKGNILERFSAQQFPDLHSELNLSSLELGDSALYFCASSVARTGDLYEQYFGPGTRLTVT.

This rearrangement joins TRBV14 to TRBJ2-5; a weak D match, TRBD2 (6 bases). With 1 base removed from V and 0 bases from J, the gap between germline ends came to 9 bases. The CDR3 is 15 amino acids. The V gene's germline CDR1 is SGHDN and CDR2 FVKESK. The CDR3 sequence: CASSQVGDYQETQYF. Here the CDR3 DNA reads TGTGCCAGCAGCCAAGTGGGGGACTACCAAGAGACCCAGTACTTC.

This CDR3 reads CASAAGVTDTQYF. The CDR3 DNA reads TGCGCCAGCGCCGCCGGAGTCACAGATACGCAGTATTTT. The J gene is TRBJ2-3, the V gene TRBV10-1; D gene unclear. The germline V gene has CDR1 WNHNN and CDR2 SYGVQD (reference sequence). V lost 8 bases and J 2 bases, leaving 11 bases between the germline ends. The CDR3 length is 13 residues.

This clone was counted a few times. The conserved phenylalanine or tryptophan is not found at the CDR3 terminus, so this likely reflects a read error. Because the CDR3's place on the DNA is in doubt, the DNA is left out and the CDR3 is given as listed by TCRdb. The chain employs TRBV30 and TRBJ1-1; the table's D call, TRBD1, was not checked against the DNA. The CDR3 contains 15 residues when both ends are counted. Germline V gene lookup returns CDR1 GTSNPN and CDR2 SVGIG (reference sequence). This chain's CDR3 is CAWNYGTELSTEALV.

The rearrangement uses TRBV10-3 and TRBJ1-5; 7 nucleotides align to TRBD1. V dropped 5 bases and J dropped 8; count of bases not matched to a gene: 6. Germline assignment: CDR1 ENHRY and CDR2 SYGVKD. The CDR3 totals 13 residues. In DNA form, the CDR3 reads TGTGCCATCAGTCCGGGACAGATTGAGCCCCAGCATTTT. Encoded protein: CAISPGQIEPQHF.

The CDR3 DNA sequence: TGCGCCAGCAGCCCTCAATTCAGAGGCTCTGGGGCCAACGTCCTGACTTTC. This encodes CASSPQFRGSGANVLTF. The chain is built from TRBV4-1 and TRBJ2-6; D remains ambiguous. V was cut by 4 bases and J by 0 bases, with 13 bases left in between. The CDR3 has 17 residues. Germline CDR1 reads MGHRA; CDR2 reads YSYEKL.

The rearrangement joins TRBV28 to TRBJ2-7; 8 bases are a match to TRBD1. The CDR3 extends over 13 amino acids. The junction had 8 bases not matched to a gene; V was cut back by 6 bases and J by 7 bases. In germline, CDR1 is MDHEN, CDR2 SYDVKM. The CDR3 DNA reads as TGTGCCAGCAGACGGGACAGGAACTGGGAGCAGTACTTC. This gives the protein CASRRDRNWEQYF.

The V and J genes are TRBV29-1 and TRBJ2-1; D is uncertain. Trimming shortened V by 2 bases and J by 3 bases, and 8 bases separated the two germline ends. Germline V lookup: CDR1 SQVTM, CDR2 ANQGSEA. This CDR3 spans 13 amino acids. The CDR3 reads CSVEHASYNEQFF. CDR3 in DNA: TGCAGCGTTGAACACGCTAGCTACAATGAGCAGTTCTTC.

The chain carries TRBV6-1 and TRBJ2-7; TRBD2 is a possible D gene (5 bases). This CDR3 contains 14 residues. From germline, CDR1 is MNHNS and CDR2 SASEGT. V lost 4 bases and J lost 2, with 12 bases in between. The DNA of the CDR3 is TGTGCCAGCAGTGCATGGGAGCGGCCCTACGAGCAGTACTTC. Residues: CASSAWERPYEQYF.

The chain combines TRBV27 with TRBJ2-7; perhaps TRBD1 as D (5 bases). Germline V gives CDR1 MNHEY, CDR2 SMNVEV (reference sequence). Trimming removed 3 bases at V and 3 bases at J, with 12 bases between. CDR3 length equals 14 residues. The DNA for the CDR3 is TGTGCCAGCAGTTTGTTAGTGGGGCACTACGAGCAGTACTTC. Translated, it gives CASSLLVGHYEQYF.